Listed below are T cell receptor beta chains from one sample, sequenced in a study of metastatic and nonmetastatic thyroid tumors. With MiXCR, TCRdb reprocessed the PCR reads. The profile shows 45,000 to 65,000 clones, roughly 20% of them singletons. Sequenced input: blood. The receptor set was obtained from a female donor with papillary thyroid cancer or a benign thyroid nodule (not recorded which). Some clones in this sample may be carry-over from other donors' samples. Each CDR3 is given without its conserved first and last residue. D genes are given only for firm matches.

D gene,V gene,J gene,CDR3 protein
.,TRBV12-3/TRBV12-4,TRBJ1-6,ASSLNKRALH
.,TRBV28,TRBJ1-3,ASSLGGPGNTIY
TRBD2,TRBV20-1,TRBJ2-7,SAHSLLAGQLYEQY
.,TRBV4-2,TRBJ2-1,ASSQGLDSYNEQF
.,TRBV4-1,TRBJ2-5,ASSSRQVQEPQY
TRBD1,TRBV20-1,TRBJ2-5,SARDGQGAQETQY
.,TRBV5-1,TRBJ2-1,ASIARGLNNEQF
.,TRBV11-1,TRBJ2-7,ASSFPSGRTDYEQY
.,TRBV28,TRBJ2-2,ASSLYPAMNTGELF
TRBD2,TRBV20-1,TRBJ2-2,SARRRGGTGELF
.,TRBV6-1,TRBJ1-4,ASSAVPTPNEKMF
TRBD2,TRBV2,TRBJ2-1,ASSPGTLAGAYNEQF
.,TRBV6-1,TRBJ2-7,ASSDRWEQY
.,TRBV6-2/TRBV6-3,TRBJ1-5,ASSPLRPTGLHNQPQH
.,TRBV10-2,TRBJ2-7,ASSKRAGRFSYEQY
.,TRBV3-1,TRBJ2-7,ASSQGTHSYEQY
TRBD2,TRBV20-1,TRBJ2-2,SAANSGRGTGELF
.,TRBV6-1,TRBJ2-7,ATTAGEQY